This TCR beta chain comes out of a study of cytomegalovirus exposure and HLA in healthy donors (dated by TCRdb to about 2017). Regarding the study in general: In an earlier analysis of some 550 of the donors, 276 Gb of sequence data and approximately 100 million unique TCR beta sequences from roughly 180 million T cells were reported. A later analysis re-analyzed previously published TCR beta repertoires from approximately 670 donors and added high-resolution HLA genotyping to study TCR occurrence patterns. An early release covering over 500 HLA-typed donors comprised roughly 300 gigabases of sequencing data and 85 million to 100 million unique TCR sequences. Using immunosequencing, the study profiled T cell repertoires from 666 subjects and related those repertoires to cytomegalovirus serostatus. Every repertoire in the discovery cohort had been generated on one and the same sequencing platform. Donor age, sex, ethnicity and CMV serostatus were compiled alongside the repertoire data. Of the 398 genotyped donors, 65% to 90% fell in the genetic ancestry cluster associated with self-reported Caucasian donors. The study combined high-throughput TCR immunosequencing, statistical association of individual TCRs with disease status, and machine learning to predict cytomegalovirus infection status. In the later analysis, no new phenotypic data were used to find candidate immune exposures; instead, reliance was placed on TCR beta sequences and their occurrence across donors. Across approximately 420 genotyped donors of the cohort, an average of about 200,000 unique TCR beta nucleotide sequences per donor were sequenced, and about a sixth of those sequences were non-productive. In addition to the first cohort of 666 subjects, a separate validation cohort of 120 different subjects was used. The study aimed to test whether cataloging public T cell receptors could reveal signatures of past pathogen exposure. Typing coverage differed by locus: A, B, C, DRB1 and DQB1 were typed in about 620-640 donors, DQA1 in about 550, DPA1 in around 610, and DPB1 in approximately 450. Both class I and class II loci were covered by HLA typing, at four-digit resolution. Five DR-DQ haplotypes were handled as single units for association and clustering, since linkage in the cohort was strong. In a later genetic analysis, genome-wide SNP genotypes for about 55% of the roughly 700 donors were used, and that subset was treated as a discovery cohort. An earlier analysis of some 500 of the donors used high-throughput TCR beta sequencing to judge whether each TCR beta V gene segment behaved as functional or pseudogenic. General findings and caveats noted by the study authors: In the study, some 160 TCR beta chains were listed as associated with cytomegalovirus. While some public TCRs were present in many individuals, most TCR sequences turned up only very rarely across donors. Cytomegalovirus status was reported to be diagnosed by the classifier with high specificity and sensitivity in both the original and validation cohorts. HLA typing was unavailable for some donors at each locus, so association tests used only the typed subset. A later analysis found that TCR association rates varied across HLA loci, with DRB1 alleles showing the most associated TCRs and HLA-C alleles the fewest. A later genetic analysis reported fewer N-insertions in productive TCRs among donors in an Asian-associated ancestry cluster than the roughly 720-donor mean. Strong co-occurrence of HLA alleles, especially DR and DQ, made assigning TCR associations to individual alleles difficult. Linkage disequilibrium might explain the correlated functional status among segregating V segments, but an unknown experimental factor could not be ruled out. A group of highly shared sequence variants was considered likely to be a technical artifact of the sequencing pipeline. A later analysis found that most CMV-associated TCR beta chains appeared HLA-restricted, with HLA associations seemingly driven largely by CMV exposure. A later analysis reported that several top co-occurrence clusters appeared linked to parvovirus B19, influenza, CMV and Epstein-Barr virus. An earlier analysis of around 540 of the donors showed that most TCR beta V segments appeared in productive rearrangements either about 87% or about 30% of the time, which broadly matched IMGT annotations. A further reported finding was that TCR beta sequences accurately predicted the HLA-A and HLA-B alleles for most subjects in the first cohort. In a later analysis, HLA-associated TCR beta chains showed more clonal expansion and lower generation probabilities than non-associated chains that were equally common. Approximately 18 rarely observed V segments, including chromosome 9 orphons, were excluded from the earlier analysis of approximately 500 of the donors because counts were too low. In this cohort, only TCR beta chains were sequenced, and detectable features were limited by the absence of alpha or paired-chain data. Specific HLA alleles were associated with roughly 17,000 TCR beta sequences at a false discovery rate of 0.05 in a later analysis. Sequencing depth was assumed to be roughly uniform across donors in the presence/absence analyses, though that assumption may not hold. Immune exposure information for the cohort was limited to CMV serostatus. A few of the identified cytomegalovirus-associated TCR beta chains were confirmed in vitro to be specific for cytomegalovirus antigens. According to the authors, the approach could potentially be generalized to other disease states and immunological phenotypes. In a later genetic analysis, a missense DCLRE1C variant was associated with V-gene and J-gene trimming of TCR beta chains, and the association was replicated in an independent cohort.

The cohort comprised hundreds of healthy bone marrow donors. All cohort members were sampled while nominally healthy, although unrecorded immune exposures were likely present. The donor was CMV seronegative and was included in the group of a few hundred seronegative cohort members. Each donor provided a peripheral blood sample, and peripheral blood mononuclear cells were used for TCR beta sequencing. The Qiagen DNeasy Blood Extraction Kit was used to extract genomic DNA from the blood cell samples. The library was built by means of the immunoSEQ multiplex PCR assay. For the multiplex PCR, a mixture combining 60 forward primers for TCR Vbeta segments and 13 reverse primers for TCR Jbeta segments was used. Amplification of the CDR3 region of rearranged TCR beta genes was performed with a multiplex PCR assay on genomic DNA. The Illumina HiSeq System was used to sequence the amplified TCR beta libraries as 87-base-pair reads. The authors processed their data as follows. In a later analysis, tens of millions of unique TCR beta chains were counted across the 666 repertoires, and approximately 11 million of these chains were shared by at least two donors. A nearest-neighbor algorithm error-corrected the raw reads and collapsed the reads into unique sequences, merging closely related sequences to remove PCR and sequencing errors. Alignment of CDR3 sequences to IMGT reference sequences was used to assign V, D and J gene segments. Each retained sequence needed at least a six-nucleotide match to both a V gene segment and a J gene segment. Rearrangements were classified as productive when the CDR3 lacked stop codons and remained in frame with V and J, and all other rearrangements were classified as non-productive. CDR3 was defined according to IMGT convention as the region running from the second conserved V-encoded cysteine to the conserved J-encoded phenylalanine. The earlier analysis of about 570 of the donors excluded any sequence lacking an unambiguous match to a single V gene segment. In an earlier analysis of roughly 500 of the donors, V segments were called functional above 56.7% productive rearrangements and were called segregating when the between-donor standard deviation exceeded 5%. A statistical classification framework was built for diagnosing cytomegalovirus status from the catalog of TCR beta chain sequences. A later analysis assigned V and J genes by comparing TCR nucleotide sequences with IMGT/GENE-DB human TR gene sequences. A later analysis assigned CDR3 sequences and most-parsimonious VDJ recombination scenarios with the TCRdist pipeline. In a later analysis, each TCR beta chain was defined by its CDR3 amino acid sequence together with its V-gene family, and reads lacking a unique V-gene family were excluded. In a later analysis, 550 to 650 highly shared, low-generation-probability nucleotide sequences were removed to address suspected cross-contamination and a sequencing artifact. In a later analysis, a clonal expansion index for each public chain was calculated from normalized within-repertoire ranks of inferred template counts. A later analysis computed generation probabilities with a VDJ recombination model fitted to out-of-frame rearrangements, and checked the results against IGoR. A later analysis scored TCR-TCR, TCR-HLA and TCR-CMV co-occurrence with hypergeometric tests, applying a repertoire-size bias correction to TCR pairs. False discovery rates were estimated in a later analysis by permuting HLA or CMV assignments 20 times. In a later analysis, co-occurring TCRs were grouped using DBSCAN, with TCRdist sequence similarity added in when clustering inside HLA-allele-positive subsets. Repertoires with fewer than 30,000 or more than 120,000 public chains, plus five repertoires with anomalous nucleotide sharing, were excluded from co-occurrence clustering. Entries here come from immuneACCESS through TCRdb and include only in-frame sequences with V and J called. Some clones fail to appear in such tables; in the studies checked, an unresolved V gene covers under half of the shortfall, and the cause of the remainder is unknown. D and trimming come from the DNA, and the V and J calls and clone size come from that table. Here the sample has 95,000 to 150,000 clones; more than 55% occur a single time. 1.5% to 1.9% of the sample goes to the ten largest clones.

This clone showed up just a few times. What this receptor recognizes is not known. Qualities for individual bases were not recorded, and no much larger clone is one base off. This sequence originates from a man aged 18 to 29 in good health and CMV-seronegative. Material: PBMCs.

The CDR3 sequence is CAWSVENYQETQYF. At the DNA level, the sequence is TGTGCCTGGAGTGTAGAGAACTACCAAGAGACCCAGTACTTC. The receptor chain draws on TRBV30 and TRBJ2-5, with the identity of the D gene unclear. Reading the germline V gene (reference sequence) gives CDR1 GTSNPN and CDR2 SVGIG. Measured from the cysteine to the phenylalanine, the CDR3 is 14 residues long. The read is trimmed to its CDR3 DNA, 42 bases read in frame from base 1. Trimming costs V 0 bases and J 0 bases, and their ends lie 8 bases apart.